Reported below is one T cell receptor beta chain. Germline V CDR1 and CDR2: LGHNA, YNFKEQ. J gave up 4 bases and V 4 bases, and 12 bases lay outside the gene matches. The CDR3 length is 18 residues. These data come from a study of blood T cell repertoires in COVID-19. Study-wide context: The origin of the acute and convalescent COVID-19 samples was the United States, Italy and Spain.

In the original processing: Estimated nucleated cell counts came from reference gene primer amplification. Assay used: immunoSEQ multiplex PCR; TCRdb lists only in-frame clones, some missing. V and J calls plus clone size are reproduced from that table; the DNA served to infer D and trimming. The sample contains approximately 110,000 clones, approximately 80% of which appear only once. The sequenced sample was peripheral blood. This TCR derives from a woman at least 80 years old with acute or convalescent COVID-19. The chain couples TRBV4-2 to TRBJ2-1; 11 nucleotides agree with TRBD2. CDR3 protein: CASSPFLAGGILYNEQFF. The CDR3 region has the DNA TGTGCCAGCAGCCCCTTTCTAGCGGGAGGAATCTTATACAATGAGCAGTTCTTC.